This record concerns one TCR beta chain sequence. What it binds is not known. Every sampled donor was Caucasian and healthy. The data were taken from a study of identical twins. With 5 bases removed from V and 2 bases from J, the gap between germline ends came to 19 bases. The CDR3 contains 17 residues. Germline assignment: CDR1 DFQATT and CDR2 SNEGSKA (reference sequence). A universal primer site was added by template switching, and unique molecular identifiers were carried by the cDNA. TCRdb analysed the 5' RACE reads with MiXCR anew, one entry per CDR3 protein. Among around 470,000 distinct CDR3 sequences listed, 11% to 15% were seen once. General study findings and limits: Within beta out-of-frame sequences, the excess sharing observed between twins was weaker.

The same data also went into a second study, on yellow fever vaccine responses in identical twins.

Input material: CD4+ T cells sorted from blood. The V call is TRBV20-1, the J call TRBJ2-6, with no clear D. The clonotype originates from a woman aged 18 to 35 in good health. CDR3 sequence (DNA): TGCAGTGCTTCTCCCAACCTTCTATATACTGGGGCCAACGTCCTGACTTTC. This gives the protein CSASPNLLYTGANVLTF.